These 4 T cell receptor beta chains were sequenced from one sample in a study of cytomegalovirus exposure and HLA in healthy donors. It was with 60 Vbeta and 13 Jbeta primers that the PCR ran. The assay was immunoSEQ multiplex PCR, and TCRdb's table has in-frame clones only and misses some. The profile shows under 200,000 clones, roughly four fifths of them singletons. Sequencing was done on a sample of PBMCs. The receptors shown here come from a woman in her 30s in good health and CMV-seropositive.

CDR3 nucleotide sequence: TGTGCCAGTAGTATAGTCGGGGTAGTGAACACTGAAGCTTTCTTT. Protein sequence: CASSIVGVVNTEAFF. V is TRBV19 and J is TRBJ1-1; unclear D gene. Germline lookup yields CDR1 LNHDA and CDR2 SQIVND (reference sequence). The CDR3 sequence is 15 residues long. Trimming stripped 1 base from V and 0 bases from J, with 9 bases between.

This clone was observed a few times. V usage is TRBV7-6 and J usage is TRBJ2-7; D unclear. The ends were cut back, 1 base at V and 3 bases at J, with 7 bases in the middle. CDR3 length equals 13 residues. Germline assignment: CDR1 SGHVS and CDR2 FNYEAQ. CDR3 DNA: TGTGCCAGCAGCTTAGGCTACAGCTACGAGCAGTACTTC. It encodes CASSLGYSYEQYF.

This clone was counted between two and nine times. This rearrangement joins TRBV20-1 to TRBJ2-7; no clear D gene. The CDR3 runs 11 residues. CDR1 DFQATT and CDR2 SNEGSKA come from the germline V gene (reference sequence). Trimming pared 6 bases from V and 3 bases from J, leaving 9 bases between. The CDR3 DNA is TGCAGTGCCCCACTTATCTACGAGCAGTACTTC. This sequence encodes CSAPLIYEQYF.

V is TRBV27 and J is TRBJ2-4; 9 nucleotides align to TRBD1. There are 19 residues in the CDR3. V dropped 5 bases and J dropped 2; count of bases not matched to a gene: 16. Germline CDR1 MNHEY, CDR2 SMNVEV (reference sequence). CDR3 residues: CASSTQRQGVVITKNIQYF. As DNA, the CDR3 is TGTGCCAGCAGTACCCAGAGACAGGGGGTGGTAATTACCAAAAACATTCAGTACTTC.